The 2 T cell receptor beta chains below all came from one sample that was sequenced in a study of regulatory T cells in long-lasting Graves disease. Investigators prepared the TCR beta libraries by applying iRepertoire HTBI primers and Arm-PCR of CDR3 regions. TCRdb re-called the multiplex PCR reads with MiXCR, one entry per CDR3 protein. The sample records more than 300,000 distinct CDR3 sequences, under 20% being singletons. Time point: newly diagnosed GD, antithyroid drugs for less than 3 months. RNA extracted from PBMCs served as the sequencing template. The sample was also reused in another study, on T cells in Graves' hyperthyroidism and ophthalmopathy.

The source material was peripheral blood mononuclear cells (PBMCs), sampled at new diagnosis, from a patient treated with antithyroid drugs. The receptor source for this set is a woman between 18 and 29 years old with Graves disease.

This clonotype was counted many times. The V call is TRBV7-3, the J call TRBJ2-1; 7 bases match TRBD2. The CDR3 loop spans 15 amino acids. V shed 3 bases, J shed 2 bases, and the junction held 4 bases outside the gene matches. Germline V CDR1 and CDR2: SGHTA, FQGTGA. Here the CDR3 DNA reads TGTGCCAGCAGCTTGCCCGGGACTACCTACAATGAGCAGTTCTTC. Its protein product is CASSLPGTTYNEQFF.

This clonotype was recorded at least ten times. This chain connects TRBV6-5 to TRBJ2-1, with a weak D call TRBD1 (6 bases). V was cut by 2 bases and J by 3 bases, with 8 bases left in between. The length of the CDR3 is 14 residues. Per the germline V gene, CDR1 is MNHEY and CDR2 is SVGAGI. CDR3 sequence reads: CASSYRQVYNEQFF. Here the CDR3 DNA reads TGTGCCAGCAGTTACCGACAGGTCTACAATGAGCAGTTCTTC.